These 16 T cell receptor beta chains originate from one sample sequenced in a study of beta chain features in type 1 diabetes. Study-wide results and caveats: There was a moderate but significant shortening of TCRB CDR3s in all four CD4+ subsets of Type 1 diabetes patients.

Expressed TCRB transcripts were sequenced because the entire RNA isolate underwent reverse transcription. Assay: immunoSEQ multiplex PCR; the TCRdb copy retains only in-frame clones and omits some. The sample has some 660,000 clones, over 13% seen once. These receptors' antigens are unknown. Sequenced sample: naive CD4+ T cells from blood. The receptors were gathered from a man between 18 and 35 years old with type 1 diabetes.

This clone was counted between two and nine times. V usage is TRBV4-1 and J usage is TRBJ2-5; 7 nucleotides agree with TRBD2. Germline trimming cut 1 base from V and 3 bases from J; bases unmatched to any gene: 8. Germline V gene sequence: CDR1 MGHRA, CDR2 YSYEKL. This CDR3 is 16 amino acids long. DNA for the CDR3: TGCGCCAGCAGCCAAGTGGGTGCGGGGGTCGAAGAGACCCAGTACTTC. The encoded protein is CASSQVGAGVEETQYF.

This chain connects TRBV30 to TRBJ2-5; D uncertain. This CDR3 comprises 14 residues. Trimming removed 0 bases at V and 5 bases at J, with 13 bases between. The germline V gene encodes CDR1 GTSNPN and CDR2 SVGIG (reference sequence). CDR3 residues: CAWSVTWGRETQYF. Here the CDR3 DNA reads TGTGCCTGGAGTGTAACTTGGGGTCGGGAGACCCAGTACTTC. Full variable domain (missing parts from reference TRBV30 and TRBJ2-5): SQTIHQWPATLVQPVGSPLSLECTVEGTSNPNLYWYRQAAGRGLQLLFYSVGIGQISSEVPQNLSASRPQDRQFILSSKKLLLSDSGFYLCAWSVTWGRETQYFGPGTRLLVL.

CDR3 protein: CASTLSRGYNEQFF. DNA of the CDR3: TGTGCCAGCACCTTAAGTAGGGGCTACAATGAGCAGTTCTTC. J is TRBJ2-1 and V is TRBV28; tentatively, D is TRBD1 (5 bases). Germline CDR1 reads MDHEN; CDR2 reads SYDVKM. The CDR3 extends over 14 amino acids. Deletions cut 7 bases from V and 3 bases from J, with 13 bases between. The full variable domain, rest sourced from reference TRBV28 and TRBJ2-1, is DVKVTQSSRYLVKRTGEKVFLECVQDMDHENMFWYRQDPGLGLRLIYFSYDVKMKEKGDIPEGYSVSREKKERFSLILESASTNQTSMYLCASTLSRGYNEQFFGPGTRLTVL.

This chain's CDR3 is CASSQSDRGSYEQYF. The DNA of the CDR3 is TGCGCCAGCAGCCAGAGCGACAGGGGCTCCTACGAGCAGTACTTC. The V call is TRBV4-1, the J call TRBJ2-7, with TRBD1 identical over 8 bases. The CDR3 is 15 amino acids. J was trimmed by 0 bases and V by 3 bases; bases with no gene match: 4. Looked up from germline, CDR1 is MGHRA and CDR2 is YSYEKL.

There are a few counts of this clone. J is TRBJ2-1 and V is TRBV10-3; 10 bases match TRBD2. CDR1 is ENHRY, CDR2 SYGVKD, per germline. Trimming took 5 bases from V and 4 from J; bases not matched to a gene: 2. CDR3 size: 14 residues. CDR3 DNA sequence: TGTGCCATCAGTCAGCGGGGGGGTTACAATGAGCAGTTCTTC. Its protein is CAISQRGGYNEQFF.

This clone was counted only a few times. The chain is built from TRBV5-8 and TRBJ1-4; no clear D gene. There are 13 residues in the CDR3. Trimming removed 3 bases at V and 7 bases at J, with 10 bases between. The germline CDR1 and CDR2 sequences are SGHTS and YDEGEE. The CDR3 protein is CASSSGRPEKLFF. The CDR3 DNA sequence: TGTGCCAGCAGCTCCGGACGGCCTGAAAAACTGTTTTTT.

The chain employs TRBV7-9 and TRBJ1-1; 12 nucleotides match TRBD1. The CDR3 runs to 17 residues. Germline V gives CDR1 SEHNR, CDR2 FQNEAQ (reference sequence). V dropped 5 bases and J dropped 0; count of bases not matched to a gene: 7. CDR3 in DNA: TGTGCCAGCAGCGGCCCGGGACAGGGGGCGGTGAACACTGAAGCTTTCTTT. Translated, it gives CASSGPGQGAVNTEAFF.

There are a few counts of this clone. This chain connects TRBV7-2 to TRBJ2-7; D remains unclear. This CDR3 is 11 amino acids long. Germline-derived CDR1 and CDR2 are SGHTA and FQGNSA. V lost 8 bases and J 4 bases, leaving 9 bases between the germline ends. The CDR3 sequence: CASGIDYEQYF. The CDR3, as DNA: TGTGCCAGCGGTATTGATTACGAGCAGTACTTC.

V usage is TRBV7-9 and J usage is TRBJ2-3, with D tentatively TRBD1 or TRBD2 (5 bases each). The CDR3 is made up of 11 amino acids. Germline CDR1 and CDR2: SEHNR and FQNEAQ (reference sequence). For the CDR3, the DNA is TGTGCTGGGGGTGATACAGATACGCAGTATTTT. This codes for CAGGDTDTQYF.

The V and J genes are TRBV9 and TRBJ2-7; 9 nucleotides align to TRBD1. The germline V gene encodes CDR1 SGDLS and CDR2 YYNGEE. V was clipped by 4 bases and J by 2 bases; unmatched bases: 7. This CDR3 contains 15 residues. The CDR3 loop is CASSPGDRGTYEQYF. The CDR3 DNA sequence: TGTGCCAGCAGCCCCGGCGACAGGGGGACCTACGAGCAGTACTTC.

This rearrangement joins TRBV5-1 to TRBJ2-7; tentatively, D is TRBD2 (6 bases). Germline V gene lookup returns CDR1 SGHRS and CDR2 YFSETQ. V was cut by 0 bases and J by 4 bases, with 14 bases left in between. The CDR3 sequence is 15 residues long. The CDR3 nucleotides are TGCGCCAGCAGCTTGGCCGTGGCGGGACCGTACGAGCAGTACTTC. Translation: CASSLAVAGPYEQYF.

The chain's CDR3 is CASSDRENTEAFF. The CDR3 DNA sequence: TGCGCCAGCAGCGACAGGGAGAACACTGAAGCTTTCTTT. The genes are TRBV5-1 and TRBJ1-1; 7 nucleotides agree with TRBD1. The junction had 1 base not matched to a gene; V was cut back by 4 bases and J by 1 base. CDR1 is SGHRS and CDR2 is YFSETQ in the germline V gene. CDR3 length: 13 residues. The variable domain in full, with the rest retrieved from reference TRBV5-1 and TRBJ1-1, is KAGVTQTPRYLIKTRGQQVTLSCSPISGHRSVSWYQQTPGQGLQFLFEYFSETQRNKGNFPGRFSGRQFSNSRSEMNVSTLELGDSALYLCASSDRENTEAFFGQGTRLTVV.

The V and J genes are TRBV12-5 and TRBJ1-5; no firm D call. Trimming shortened V by 3 bases and J by 7 bases, and 10 bases separated the two germline ends. CDR1 is LGHNT and CDR2 is FRNRAP in the germline V gene. The CDR3 totals 13 residues. The DNA for the CDR3 is TGTGCTAGTGGTTTAGACGGGGTCCAGCCCCAGCATTTT. Protein sequence: CASGLDGVQPQHF.

This chain uses TRBV4-2 with TRBJ2-7, with D unresolved. The CDR3 has 16 amino acids. V was pared by 0 bases and J by 1 base, with 13 bases between. Looked up from germline, CDR1 is LGHNA and CDR2 is YNFKEQ. The CDR3 region has the DNA TGTGCCAGCAGCCAAGATCTGGAACCCGGGTCCTACGAGCAGTACTTC. It yields the protein CASSQDLEPGSYEQYF.

The chain uses TRBV7-6 and TRBJ2-3; no reliable D call. The CDR3 has 13 residues. The V end was cut by 3 bases, the J end by 6 bases, with 10 bases between. Germline CDR1 is SGHVS and CDR2 is FNYEAQ. The CDR3 DNA reads TGTGCCAGCAGCTTGACTGGTTTGGATACGCAGTATTTT. Its protein product is CASSLTGLDTQYF. Full variable domain (missing parts from reference TRBV7-6 and TRBJ2-3): GAGVSQSPRYKVTKRGQDVALRCDPISGHVSLYWYRQALGQGPEFLTYFNYEAQQDKSGLPNDRFSAERPEGSISTLTIQRTEQRDSAMYRCASSLTGLDTQYFGPGTRLTVL.

This clone has only a few counts. The chain uses TRBV30 and TRBJ2-7; 7 bases align to TRBD1. Germline lookup yields CDR1 GTSNPN and CDR2 SVGIG (reference sequence). The CDR3 totals 13 residues. V was clipped by 5 bases and J by 0 bases; unmatched bases: 4. The CDR3 protein is CAWGRDSSYEQYF. The CDR3 coding sequence is TGTGCCTGGGGCCGGGACAGCTCCTACGAGCAGTACTTC.